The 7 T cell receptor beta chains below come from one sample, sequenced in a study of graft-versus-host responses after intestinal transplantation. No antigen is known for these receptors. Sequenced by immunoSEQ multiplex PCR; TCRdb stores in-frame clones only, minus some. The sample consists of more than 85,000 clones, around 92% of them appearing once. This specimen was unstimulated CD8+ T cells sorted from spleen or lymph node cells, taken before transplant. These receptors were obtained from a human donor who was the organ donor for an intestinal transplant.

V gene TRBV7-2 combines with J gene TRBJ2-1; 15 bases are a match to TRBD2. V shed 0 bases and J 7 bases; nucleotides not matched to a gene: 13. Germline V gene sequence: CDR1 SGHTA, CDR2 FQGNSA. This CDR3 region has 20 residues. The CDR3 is CASSLAMGLAGGTYLNEQFF. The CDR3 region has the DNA TGTGCCAGCAGCTTAGCTATGGGACTAGCGGGAGGTACCTACCTGAATGAGCAGTTCTTC.

The CDR3 DNA reads as TGCGCCAGCAGTGCGGAGGAGTCAAATTACGAGCAGTACTTC. Amino acids: CASSAEESNYEQYF. The V gene is TRBV5-1, the J gene TRBJ2-7, with a possible D match to TRBD2 (5 bases). V lost 5 bases to trimming and J lost 4 bases, with 16 bases between them. The CDR3 contains 14 residues. Germline V gene sequence: CDR1 SGHRS, CDR2 YFSETQ.

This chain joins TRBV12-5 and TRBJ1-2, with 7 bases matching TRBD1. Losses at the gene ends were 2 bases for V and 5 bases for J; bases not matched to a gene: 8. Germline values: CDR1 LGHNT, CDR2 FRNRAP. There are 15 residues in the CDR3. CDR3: CASGLKTGARYGYTF. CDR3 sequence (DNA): TGTGCTAGTGGTTTGAAAACAGGGGCCCGGTATGGCTACACCTTC.

The chain's CDR3 is CASSLAGGAYNEQFF. The CDR3 DNA sequence: TGTGCCAGCAGCTTAGCGGGGGGGGCCTACAATGAGCAGTTCTTC. This chain connects TRBV7-9 to TRBJ2-1, with 7 bases aligning to TRBD2. Germline values: CDR1 SEHNR, CDR2 FQNEAQ (reference sequence). J was trimmed by 2 bases and V by 0 bases; bases with no gene match: 1. This CDR3 is built from 15 residues.

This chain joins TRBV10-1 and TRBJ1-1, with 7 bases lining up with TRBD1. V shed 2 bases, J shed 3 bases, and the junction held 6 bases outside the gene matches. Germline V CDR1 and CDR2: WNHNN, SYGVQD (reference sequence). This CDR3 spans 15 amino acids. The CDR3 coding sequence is TGCGCCAGCAGTGAGGCGAGGGGGCTCGACACTGAAGCTTTCTTT. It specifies CASSEARGLDTEAFF.

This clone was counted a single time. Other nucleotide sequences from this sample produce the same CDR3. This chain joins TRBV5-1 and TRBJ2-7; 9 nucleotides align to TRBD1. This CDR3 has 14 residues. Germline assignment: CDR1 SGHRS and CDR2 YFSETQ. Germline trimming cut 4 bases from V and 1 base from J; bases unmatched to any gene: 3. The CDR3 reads CASSPGQGSYEQYF. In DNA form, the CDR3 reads TGCGCCAGCAGCCCGGGACAGGGTTCCTACGAGCAGTACTTC.

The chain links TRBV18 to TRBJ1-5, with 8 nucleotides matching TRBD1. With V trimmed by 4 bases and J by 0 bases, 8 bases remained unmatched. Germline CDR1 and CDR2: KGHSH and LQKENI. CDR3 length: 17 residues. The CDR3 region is CASSRLGQGYSNQPQHF. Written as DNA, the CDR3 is TGTGCCAGCTCACGACTTGGACAGGGCTATAGCAATCAGCCCCAGCATTTT.